The 13 T cell receptor beta chains listed next were all sequenced from one sample in a study of T-cell reconstitution after alpha-beta-depleted transplantation in children. Unique molecular identifiers were used in preparing the TCRbeta library. TCRdb re-called the PCR reads with MiXCR, one entry per CDR3 protein. The table lists fewer than 1 million distinct CDR3 sequences, 15% to 20% of them singletons. Sequenced material: PBMCs, mostly from graft donor cells, taken 360 days after TCRalphabeta/CD19-depleted stem cell transplant. The receptors derive from a male patient under 18 who had a stem cell transplant for acute lymphoblastic leukemia, so the T cells may come from the graft donor.

This chain links TRBV25-1 with TRBJ1-5, with 7 bases aligning to TRBD1. Germline V gene sequence: CDR1 MGHDK, CDR2 SYGVNS. The CDR3 totals 13 residues. The J segment lost 2 bases and the V segment lost 7 bases, leaving 2 bases of the junction unmatched. CDR3: CASTDRGNQPQHF. DNA for the CDR3: TGTGCCAGCACCGACAGGGGCAATCAGCCCCAGCATTTT.

The V and J genes are TRBV2 and TRBJ1-5; D perhaps matches TRBD1 (6 bases). From germline, CDR1 is SNHLY and CDR2 FYNNEI. With 6 bases removed from V and 5 bases from J, the gap between germline ends came to 20 bases. This CDR3 is built from 16 residues. The CDR3: CASSSFMGADDQPQHF. CDR3 sequence (DNA): TGTGCCAGCAGCTCCTTTATGGGGGCGGATGATCAGCCCCAGCATTTT.

The J gene is TRBJ2-2, the V gene TRBV5-1; 8 bases are shared with TRBD2. The trim removed 0 bases at V and 5 bases at J, leaving 3 bases unmatched. Per germline, CDR1 SGHRS and CDR2 YFSETQ. The CDR3 runs 15 residues. The CDR3 is CASSLAQRETGELFF. The CDR3 DNA is TGCGCCAGCAGCTTGGCCCAGCGGGAGACCGGGGAGCTGTTTTTT. Variable domain in full (rest from reference TRBV5-1 and TRBJ2-2): KAGVTQTPRYLIKTRGQQVTLSCSPISGHRSVSWYQQTPGQGLQFLFEYFSETQRNKGNFPGRFSGRQFSNSRSEMNVSTLELGDSALYLCASSLAQRETGELFFGEGSRLTVL.

The chain uses TRBV5-1 and TRBJ1-2; the match to TRBD1 covers 7 bases. The CDR3 loop spans 15 amino acids. Looked up from germline, CDR1 is SGHRS and CDR2 is YFSETQ. J was trimmed by 2 bases and V by 4 bases; bases with no gene match: 8. The CDR3 sequence is CASSLLQGENYGYTF. CDR3 DNA sequence: TGCGCCAGCAGCCTCCTCCAGGGGGAGAACTATGGCTACACCTTC.

This clonotype occurred many times. The chain has TRBV6-1 and TRBJ2-5, with 13 positions matching TRBD2. V gave up 6 bases and J gave up 10 bases; unmatched junction bases: 5. Germline assignment: CDR1 MNHNS and CDR2 SASEGT. This CDR3 has 13 residues. The CDR3 protein is CASSTGTSGIQYF. The CDR3, as DNA: TGTGCCAGCAGCACCGGGACTAGCGGGATCCAGTACTTC.

The chain has TRBV4-1 and TRBJ1-1; D might be TRBD1 (5 bases). The CDR3 runs 14 residues. Germline values: CDR1 MGHRA, CDR2 YSYEKL. Trimming took off 1 base at V and 4 bases at J, with 10 bases between the two ends. CDR3: CASSQAGAGTEAFF. CDR3 nucleotides: TGCGCCAGCAGCCAAGCCGGGGCGGGCACTGAAGCTTTCTTT.

This clonotype occurred a few times. The V gene is TRBV3-1, the J gene TRBJ2-2; no reliable D call. The V gene lost 3 bases and the J gene lost 2 bases, with 7 bases spanning the gap. The CDR3 runs to 14 residues. Germline V gives CDR1 LGHDT, CDR2 YNNKEL (reference sequence). CDR3 sequence reads: CASSHLANTGELFF. CDR3 nucleotides: TGTGCCAGCAGCCACCTCGCCAACACCGGGGAGCTGTTTTTT. Full variable domain (missing parts from reference TRBV3-1 and TRBJ2-2): DTAVSQTPKYLVTQMGNDKSIKCEQNLGHDTMYWYKQDSKKFLKIMFSYNNKELIINETVPNRFSPKSPDKAHLNLHINSLELGDSAVYFCASSHLANTGELFFGEGSRLTVL.

This clonotype was counted only a few times. The chain combines TRBV29-1 with TRBJ2-1; the match to TRBD2 covers 10 bases. The CDR3 loop spans 15 amino acids. CDR1 and CDR2 (germline): SQVTM, ANQGSEA. V was pared by 6 bases and J by 8 bases, with 13 bases of the junction left unmatched. CDR3: CSVIPGLAEIDEQFF. As DNA, the CDR3 is TGCAGCGTCATTCCTGGACTAGCGGAAATCGATGAGCAGTTCTTC.

This clonotype came up a few times. This chain links TRBV5-1 with TRBJ2-1; D may be TRBD1 (5 bases). Germline CDR1 is SGHRS and CDR2 is YFSETQ. V lost 6 bases to trimming and J lost 9 bases, with 10 bases between them. This CDR3 spans 11 amino acids. The CDR3 sequence is CASIIRGEQFF. The CDR3 DNA follows: TGCGCCAGCATAATTAGGGGTGAGCAGTTCTTC.

The chain is built from TRBV19 and TRBJ2-3; D unresolved. The CDR3 spans 10 residues. V lost 10 bases and J lost 4, with 6 bases in between. Germline-derived CDR1 and CDR2 are LNHDA and SQIVND (reference sequence). The CDR3 loop reads CATTADTQYF. The CDR3 region has the DNA TGTGCCACCACGGCAGATACGCAGTATTTT.

The chain uses TRBV9 and TRBJ2-7; no reliable D call. Trimming cost V 0 bases and J 6 bases, with 10 bases left between them. Germline values: CDR1 SGDLS, CDR2 YYNGEE. This CDR3 comprises 13 residues. CDR3 loop: CASSVAGVSEQYF. In DNA form, the CDR3 reads TGTGCCAGCAGCGTAGCTGGGGTGAGCGAGCAGTACTTC.

V is TRBV29-1 and J is TRBJ2-3; 8 nucleotides line up with TRBD2. The CDR3 extends over 13 amino acids. Germline lookup yields CDR1 SQVTM and CDR2 ANQGSEA. V trimming: 4 bases; J trimming: 6 bases; junction bases outside the gene matches: 6. DNA for the CDR3: TGCAGCGTTGTGGTAGCGGGACCTGATACGCAGTATTTT. Translated: CSVVVAGPDTQYF.

This clonotype was counted between two and nine times. The rearrangement uses TRBV28 and TRBJ2-4, with TRBD2 matching over 10 bases. CDR1 is MDHEN and CDR2 is SYDVKM in the germline V gene. The CDR3 has 19 residues. Germline trimming cut 1 base from V and 1 base from J; bases unmatched to any gene: 10. Here the CDR3 DNA reads TGTGCCAGCAGTTTATTGGCTAGCGGGAGAGGGAGGGCCAAAAACATTCAGTACTTC. Translation gives CASSLLASGRGRAKNIQYF.